This T cell receptor (beta chain) is from a study of cytomegalovirus exposure and HLA in healthy donors. Study results and caveats: In a later analysis, DRB1 alleles had the most associated TCRs; HLA-C alleles the fewest. Researchers reported from a later analysis that most CMV-associated TCR beta chains appeared HLA-restricted.

This clone was counted a few times. As yet, its antigen is unknown. Nominally healthy donors provided the samples, though records likely missed some immune exposures. CMV serostatus was not recorded for this donor. With 60 Vbeta and 13 Jbeta primers, the PCR was carried out. Data came from immunoSEQ multiplex PCR; TCRdb stores just in-frame clones and leaves some out. Of about 94,000 clones listed, 70% to 85% are singletons. Material for sequencing was PBMCs. The receptor was derived from a human donor in good health.

CDR3 sequence: CATTDGDRRLDEQFF. The CDR3 region has the DNA TGTGCCACGACCGATGGGGACAGGAGGTTGGATGAGCAGTTCTTC. The genes are TRBV6-6 and TRBJ2-1; 8 bases are a match to TRBD1. Germline V lookup: CDR1 MNHNY, CDR2 SVGAGI (reference sequence). V shed 10 bases and J 8 bases; nucleotides not matched to a gene: 16. This CDR3 has 15 residues.